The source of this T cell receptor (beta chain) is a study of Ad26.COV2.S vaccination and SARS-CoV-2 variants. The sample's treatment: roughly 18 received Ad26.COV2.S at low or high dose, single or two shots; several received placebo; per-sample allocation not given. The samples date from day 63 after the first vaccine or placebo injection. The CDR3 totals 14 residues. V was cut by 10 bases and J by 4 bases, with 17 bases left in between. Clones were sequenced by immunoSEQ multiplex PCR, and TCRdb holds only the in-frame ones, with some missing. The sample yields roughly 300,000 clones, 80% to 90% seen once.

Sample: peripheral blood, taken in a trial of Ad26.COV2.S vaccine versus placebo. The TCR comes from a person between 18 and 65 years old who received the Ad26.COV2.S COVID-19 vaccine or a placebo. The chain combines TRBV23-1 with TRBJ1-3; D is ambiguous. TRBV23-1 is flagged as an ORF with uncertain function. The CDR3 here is CANPTLGNGNTIYF. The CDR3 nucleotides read TGCGCCAACCCTACTTTGGGGAACGGAAACACCATATATTTT.